Given below is one T cell receptor (beta chain) in context. Its antigen remains unknown. This specimen belongs to a study of Tregs in tolerant kidney transplant recipients. Whole-study context: Related graft donors supplied nonmyeloablative bone marrow transplants, and mixed chimerism was transient. Study-wide results and limits: Nucleotide sequences could not be compared across some patients' samples due to primer changes. Activated donor B cell expansion appeared to reveal the most relevant donor-specific TCRbeta repertoire.

Profiling relied on immunoSEQ multiplex PCR, and the TCRdb table lists in-frame clones only, not all of them. The table includes 4,500 to 7,000 clones, nearly 90% detected once. The sequences come from Tregs from blood cultured with allogeneic cells, collected before the transplant. The source of this sequence is a human patient who received a combined kidney and bone marrow transplant.

CDR3 sequence reads: CASSFHSGRGYNEQFF. In DNA form, the CDR3 reads TGTGCCAGCAGCTTCCATAGCGGGAGGGGTTACAATGAGCAGTTCTTC. J is TRBJ2-1 and V is TRBV7-8; TRBD2 matches 11 bases. CDR1 and CDR2 from the germline V gene are SGHVS and FQNEAQ. The CDR3 contains 16 residues. The junction had 5 bases not matched to a gene; V was cut back by 3 bases and J by 4 bases. The full variable domain, completed using reference TRBV7-8 and TRBJ2-1, is GAGVSQSPRYKVAKRGQDVALRCDPISGHVSLFWYQQALGQGPEFLTYFQNEAQLDKSGLPSDRFFAERPEGSVSTLKIQRTQQEDSAVYLCASSFHSGRGYNEQFFGPGTRLTVL.